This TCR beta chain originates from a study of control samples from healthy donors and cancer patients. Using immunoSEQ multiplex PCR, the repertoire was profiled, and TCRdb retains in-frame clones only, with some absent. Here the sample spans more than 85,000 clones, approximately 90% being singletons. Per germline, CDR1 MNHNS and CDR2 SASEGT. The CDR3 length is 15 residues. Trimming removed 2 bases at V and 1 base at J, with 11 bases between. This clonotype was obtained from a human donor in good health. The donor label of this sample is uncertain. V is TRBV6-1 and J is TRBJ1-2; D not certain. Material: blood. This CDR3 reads CASSETPGINYGYTF. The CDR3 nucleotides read TGTGCCAGCAGTGAAACCCCCGGGATTAACTATGGCTACACCTTC.